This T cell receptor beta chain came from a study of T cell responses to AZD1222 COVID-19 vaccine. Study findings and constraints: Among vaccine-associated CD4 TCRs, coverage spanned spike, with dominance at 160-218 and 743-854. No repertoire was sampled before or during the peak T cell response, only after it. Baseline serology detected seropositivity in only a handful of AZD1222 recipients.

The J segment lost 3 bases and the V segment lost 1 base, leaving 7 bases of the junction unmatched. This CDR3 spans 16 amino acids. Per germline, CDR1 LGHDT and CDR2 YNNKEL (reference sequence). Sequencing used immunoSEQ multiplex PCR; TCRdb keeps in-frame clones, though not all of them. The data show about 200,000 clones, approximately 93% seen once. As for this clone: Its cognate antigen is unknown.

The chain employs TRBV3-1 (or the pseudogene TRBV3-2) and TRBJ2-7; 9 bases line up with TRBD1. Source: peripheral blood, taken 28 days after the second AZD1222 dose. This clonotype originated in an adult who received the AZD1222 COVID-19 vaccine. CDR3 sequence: CASSQAGGQGVYEQYF. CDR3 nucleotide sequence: TGTGCCAGCAGCCAAGCGGGGGGACAGGGTGTCTACGAGCAGTACTTC.